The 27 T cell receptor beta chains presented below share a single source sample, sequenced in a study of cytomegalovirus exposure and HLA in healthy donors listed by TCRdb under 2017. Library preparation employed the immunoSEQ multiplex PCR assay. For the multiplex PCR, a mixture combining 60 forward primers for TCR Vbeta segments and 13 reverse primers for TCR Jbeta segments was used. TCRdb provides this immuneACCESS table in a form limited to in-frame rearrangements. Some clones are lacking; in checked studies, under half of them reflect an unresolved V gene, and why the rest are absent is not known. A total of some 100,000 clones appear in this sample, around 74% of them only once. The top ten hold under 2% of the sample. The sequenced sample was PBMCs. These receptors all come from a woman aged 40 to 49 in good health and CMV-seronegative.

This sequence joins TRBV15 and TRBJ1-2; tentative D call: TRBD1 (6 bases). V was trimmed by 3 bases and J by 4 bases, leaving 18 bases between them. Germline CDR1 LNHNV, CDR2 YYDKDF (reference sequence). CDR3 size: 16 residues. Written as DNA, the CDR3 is TGTGCCACCAGCAGGAAGCCAGGGGATTTCGGCTATGGCTACACCTTC. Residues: CATSRKPGDFGYGYTF.

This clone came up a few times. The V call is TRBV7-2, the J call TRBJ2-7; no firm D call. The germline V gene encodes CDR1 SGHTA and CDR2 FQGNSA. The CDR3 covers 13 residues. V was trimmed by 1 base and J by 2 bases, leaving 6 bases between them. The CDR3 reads CASSLGAPYEQYF. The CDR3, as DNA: TGTGCCAGCAGCTTAGGGGCCCCCTACGAGCAGTACTTC.

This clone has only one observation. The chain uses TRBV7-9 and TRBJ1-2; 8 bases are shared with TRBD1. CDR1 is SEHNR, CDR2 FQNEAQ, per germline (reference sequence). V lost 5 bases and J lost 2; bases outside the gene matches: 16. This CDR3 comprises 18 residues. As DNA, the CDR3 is TGTGCCAGCAGCGGCGGTTTCGGACAGGGAGCCACCAACTATGGCTACACCTTC. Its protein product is CASSGGFGQGATNYGYTF.

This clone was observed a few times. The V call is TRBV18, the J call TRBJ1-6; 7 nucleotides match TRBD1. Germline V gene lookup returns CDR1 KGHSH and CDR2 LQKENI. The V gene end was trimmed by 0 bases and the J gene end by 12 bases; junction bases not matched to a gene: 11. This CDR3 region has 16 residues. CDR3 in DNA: TGTGCCAGCTCACCACCTATGGCAGGGGGTAGCGTACCCCTCCACTTT. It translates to CASSPPMAGGSVPLHF. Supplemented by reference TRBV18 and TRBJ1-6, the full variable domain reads NAGVMQNPRHLVRRRGQEARLRCSPMKGHSHVYWYRQLPEEGLKFMVYLQKENIIDESGMPKERFSAEFPKEGPSILRIQQVVRGDSAAYFCASSPPMAGGSVPLHFGNGTRLTVT.

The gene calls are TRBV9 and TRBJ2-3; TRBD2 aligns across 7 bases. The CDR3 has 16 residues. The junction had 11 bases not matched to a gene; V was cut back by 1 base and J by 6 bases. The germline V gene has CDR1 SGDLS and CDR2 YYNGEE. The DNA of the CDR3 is TGTGCCAGCAGCGTAAGCAGCGGGGAGCTTCCGGATACGCAGTATTTT. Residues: CASSVSSGELPDTQYF.

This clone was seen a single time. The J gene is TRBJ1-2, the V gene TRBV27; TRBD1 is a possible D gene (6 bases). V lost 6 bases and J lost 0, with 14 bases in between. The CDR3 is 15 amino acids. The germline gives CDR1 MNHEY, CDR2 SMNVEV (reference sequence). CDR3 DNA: TGTGCCAGCAGCCGAATCGACAGGACTAACTATGGCTACACCTTC. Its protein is CASSRIDRTNYGYTF.

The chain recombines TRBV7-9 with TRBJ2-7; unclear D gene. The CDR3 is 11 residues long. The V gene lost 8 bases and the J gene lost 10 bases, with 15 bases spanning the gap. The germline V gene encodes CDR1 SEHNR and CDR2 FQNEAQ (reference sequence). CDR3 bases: TGTGCCAGCGATAATTCAATAGAACAGTACTTC. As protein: CASDNSIEQYF.

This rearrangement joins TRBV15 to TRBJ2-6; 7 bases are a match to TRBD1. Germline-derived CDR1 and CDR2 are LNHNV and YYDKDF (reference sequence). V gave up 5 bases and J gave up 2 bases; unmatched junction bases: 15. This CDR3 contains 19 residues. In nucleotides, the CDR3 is TGTGCCACCAGCCGAGGAATGACCGGGACAGCAACTGGGGCCAACGTCCTGACTTTC. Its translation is CATSRGMTGTATGANVLTF.

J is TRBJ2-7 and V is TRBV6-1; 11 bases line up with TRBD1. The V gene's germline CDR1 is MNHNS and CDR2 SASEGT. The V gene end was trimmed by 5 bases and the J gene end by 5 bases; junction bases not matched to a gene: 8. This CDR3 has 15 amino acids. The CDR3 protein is CASSTGQGVINEQYF. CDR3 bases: TGTGCCAGCAGTACGGGACAGGGGGTGATCAACGAGCAGTACTTC.

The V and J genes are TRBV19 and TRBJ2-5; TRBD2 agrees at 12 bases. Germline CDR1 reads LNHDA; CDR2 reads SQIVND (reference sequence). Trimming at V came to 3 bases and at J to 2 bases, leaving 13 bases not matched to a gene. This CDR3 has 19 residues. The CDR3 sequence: CASSMGRPGLAGFQETQYF. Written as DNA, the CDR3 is TGTGCCAGTAGTATGGGCCGCCCAGGACTAGCGGGATTTCAAGAGACCCAGTACTTC.

The CDR3 DNA sequence: TGTTCCCCCGGGGAGGGCCTAGAGACCCAGTACTTC. Translating gives CSPGEGLETQYF. The chain has TRBV27 and TRBJ2-5; 7 bases are a match to TRBD2. This CDR3 region has 12 residues. Germline V gives CDR1 MNHEY, CDR2 SMNVEV (reference sequence).

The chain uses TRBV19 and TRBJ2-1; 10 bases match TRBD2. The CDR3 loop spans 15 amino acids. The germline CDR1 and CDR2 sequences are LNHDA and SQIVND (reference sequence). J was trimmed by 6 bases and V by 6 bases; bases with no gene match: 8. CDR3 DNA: TGTGCCAGTAGGTCCGGACTAGCGGATATCAATGAGCAGTTCTTC. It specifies CASRSGLADINEQFF.

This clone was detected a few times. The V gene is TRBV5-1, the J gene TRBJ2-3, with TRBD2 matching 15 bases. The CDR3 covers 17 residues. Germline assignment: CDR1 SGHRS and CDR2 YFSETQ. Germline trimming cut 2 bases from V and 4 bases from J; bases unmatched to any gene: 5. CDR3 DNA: TGCGCCAGCAGCTTTCTGGGACTAGCGGGAGGACCAGATACGCAGTATTTT. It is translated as CASSFLGLAGGPDTQYF.

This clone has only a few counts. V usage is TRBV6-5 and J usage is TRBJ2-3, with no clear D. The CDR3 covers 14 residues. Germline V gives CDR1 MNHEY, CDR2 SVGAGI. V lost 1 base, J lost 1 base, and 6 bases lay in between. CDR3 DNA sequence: TGTGCCAGCAGTTACTTAGAGGGCACAGATACGCAGTATTTT. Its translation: CASSYLEGTDTQYF.

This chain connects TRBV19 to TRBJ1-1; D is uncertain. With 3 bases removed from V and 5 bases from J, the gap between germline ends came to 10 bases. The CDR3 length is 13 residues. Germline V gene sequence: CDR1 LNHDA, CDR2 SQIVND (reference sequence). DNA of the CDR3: TGTGCCAGTAGTATCCTCTTACTTACTGAAGCTTTCTTT. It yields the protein CASSILLLTEAFF.

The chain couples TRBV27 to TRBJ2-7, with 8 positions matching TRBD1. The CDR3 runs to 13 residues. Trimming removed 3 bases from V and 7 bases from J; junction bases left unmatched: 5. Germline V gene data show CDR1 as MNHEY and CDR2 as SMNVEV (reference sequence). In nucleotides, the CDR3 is TGTGCCAGCAGTTTGCGACAGGGGTGGGAGCAGTACTTC. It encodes CASSLRQGWEQYF.

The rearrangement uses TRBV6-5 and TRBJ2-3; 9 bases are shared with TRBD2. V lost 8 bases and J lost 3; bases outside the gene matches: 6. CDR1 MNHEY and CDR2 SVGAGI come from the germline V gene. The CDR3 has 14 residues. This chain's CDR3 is CASWRSGRTDTQYF. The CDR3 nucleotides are TGTGCCAGCTGGAGAAGCGGGAGGACAGATACGCAGTATTTT.

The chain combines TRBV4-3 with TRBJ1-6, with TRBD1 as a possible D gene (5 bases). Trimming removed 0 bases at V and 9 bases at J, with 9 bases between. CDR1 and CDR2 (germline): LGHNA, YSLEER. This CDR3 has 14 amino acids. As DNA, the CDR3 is TGCGCCAGCAGCCAAGAGGGGCCTCCTTCACCCCTCCACTTT. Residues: CASSQEGPPSPLHF.

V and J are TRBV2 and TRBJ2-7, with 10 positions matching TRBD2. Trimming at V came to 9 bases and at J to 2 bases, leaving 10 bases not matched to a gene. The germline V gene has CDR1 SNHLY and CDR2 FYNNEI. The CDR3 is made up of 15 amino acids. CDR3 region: CARGLAPERPYEQYF. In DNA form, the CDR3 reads TGTGCCAGGGGACTAGCGCCCGAGCGCCCCTACGAGCAGTACTTC.

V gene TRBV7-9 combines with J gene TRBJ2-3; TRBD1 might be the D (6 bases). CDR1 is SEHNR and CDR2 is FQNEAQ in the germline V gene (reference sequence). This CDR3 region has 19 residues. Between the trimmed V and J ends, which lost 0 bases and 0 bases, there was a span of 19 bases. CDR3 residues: CASSLAILILRGSTDTQYF. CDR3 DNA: TGTGCCAGCAGCTTAGCCATTCTCATTCTCAGGGGTAGCACAGATACGCAGTATTTT. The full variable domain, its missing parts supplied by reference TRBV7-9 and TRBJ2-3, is DTGVSQNPRHKITKRGQNVTFRCDPISEHNRLYWYRQTLGQGPEFLTYFQNEAQLEKSRLLSDRFSAERPKGSFSTLEIQRTEQGDSAMYLCASSLAILILRGSTDTQYFGPGTRLTVL.

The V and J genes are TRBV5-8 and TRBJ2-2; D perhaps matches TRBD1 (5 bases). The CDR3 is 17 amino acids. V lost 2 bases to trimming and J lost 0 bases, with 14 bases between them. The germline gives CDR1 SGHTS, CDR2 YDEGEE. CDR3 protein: CASSFLADIPNTGELFF. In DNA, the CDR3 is TGTGCCAGCAGCTTTTTGGCGGACATCCCGAACACCGGGGAGCTGTTTTTT.

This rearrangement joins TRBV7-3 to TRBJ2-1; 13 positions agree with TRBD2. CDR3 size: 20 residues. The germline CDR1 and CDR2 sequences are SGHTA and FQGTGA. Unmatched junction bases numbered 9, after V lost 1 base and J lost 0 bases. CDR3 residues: CASSLNSGLAGVSSYNEQFF. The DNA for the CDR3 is TGTGCCAGCAGCTTAAACTCCGGACTAGCGGGGGTCTCCTCCTACAATGAGCAGTTCTTC.

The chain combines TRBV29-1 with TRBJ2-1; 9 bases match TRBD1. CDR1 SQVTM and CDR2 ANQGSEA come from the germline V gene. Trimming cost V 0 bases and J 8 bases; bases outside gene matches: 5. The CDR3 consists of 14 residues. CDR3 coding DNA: TGCAGCGTTGAAGACCTGACAGGGGGGGATGAGCAGTTCTTC. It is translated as CSVEDLTGGDEQFF.

The CDR3 sequence is CASRTSGRPTGGANVLTF. CDR3 nucleotides: TGTGCCAGCAGGACTAGCGGGCGCCCTACGGGTGGGGCCAACGTCCTGACTTTC. The chain combines TRBV19 with TRBJ2-6, with 11 bases fitting TRBD2. This CDR3 comprises 18 residues. The V gene's germline CDR1 is LNHDA and CDR2 SQIVND (reference sequence). V lost 9 bases and J lost 3; bases outside the gene matches: 13.

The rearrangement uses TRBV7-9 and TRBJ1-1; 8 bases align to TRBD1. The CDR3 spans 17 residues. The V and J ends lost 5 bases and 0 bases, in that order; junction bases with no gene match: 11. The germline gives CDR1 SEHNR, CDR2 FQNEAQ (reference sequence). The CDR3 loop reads CASSPKDRALMNTEAFF. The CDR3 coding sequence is TGTGCCAGCAGCCCGAAGGACAGGGCACTCATGAACACTGAAGCTTTCTTT.

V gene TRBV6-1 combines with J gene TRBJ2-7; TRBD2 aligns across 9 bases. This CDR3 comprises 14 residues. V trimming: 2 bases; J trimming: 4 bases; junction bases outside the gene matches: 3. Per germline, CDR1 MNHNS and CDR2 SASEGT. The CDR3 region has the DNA TGTGCCAGCAGTGAAATAGCGGGAGAGTACGAGCAGTACTTC. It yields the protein CASSEIAGEYEQYF.

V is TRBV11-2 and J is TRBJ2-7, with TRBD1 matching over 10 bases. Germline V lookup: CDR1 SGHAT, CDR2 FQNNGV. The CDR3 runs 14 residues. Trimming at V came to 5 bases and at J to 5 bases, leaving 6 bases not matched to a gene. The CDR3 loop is CASSTGTGVDEQYF. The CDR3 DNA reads TGTGCCAGCAGCACCGGGACAGGGGTTGACGAGCAGTACTTC.